This TCR beta chain was found in a study of T-cell memory formation after mild COVID-19. On the study more broadly: Clusters were largely donor specific.

One entry per CDR3 protein results from TCRdb running MiXCR on the 5' RACE reads. The table shows 400,000 to 550,000 distinct CDR3 sequences, with about 23% occurring only once. V was clipped by 3 bases and J by 0 bases, with 11 bases between them. The CDR3 length is 14 residues. Per germline, CDR1 DFQATT and CDR2 SNEGSKA (reference sequence). The gene calls are TRBV20-1 and TRBJ1-1; D unclear. The sequence derives from an adult woman who had mild COVID-19 (a few samples of this study predate the infection). Cell type and time point are not known. The sequenced sample was PBMCs or a T cell subset sorted from them (not recorded which). CDR3: CSARSHRMNTEAFF. CDR3 nucleotides: TGCAGTGCTAGGAGTCACAGAATGAACACTGAAGCTTTCTTT.